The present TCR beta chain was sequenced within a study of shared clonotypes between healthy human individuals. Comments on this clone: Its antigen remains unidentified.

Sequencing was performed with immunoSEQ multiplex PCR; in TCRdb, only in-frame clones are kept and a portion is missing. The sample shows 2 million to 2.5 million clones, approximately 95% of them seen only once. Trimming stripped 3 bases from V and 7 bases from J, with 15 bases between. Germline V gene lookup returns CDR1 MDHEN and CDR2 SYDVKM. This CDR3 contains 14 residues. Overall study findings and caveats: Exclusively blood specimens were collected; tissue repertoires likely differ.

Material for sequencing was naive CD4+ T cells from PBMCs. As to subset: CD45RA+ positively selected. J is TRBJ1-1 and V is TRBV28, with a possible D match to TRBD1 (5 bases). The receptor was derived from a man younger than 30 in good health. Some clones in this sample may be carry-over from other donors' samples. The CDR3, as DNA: TGTGCCAGCAGTTTGCCAATTCCCAGGGTTGAAGCTTTCTTT. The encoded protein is CASSLPIPRVEAFF.